This T cell receptor beta chain was identified during a study of cytomegalovirus exposure and HLA in healthy donors. The PCR made use of 60 Vbeta and 13 Jbeta primers. Sequencing used immunoSEQ multiplex PCR; TCRdb keeps in-frame clones, though not all of them. Of over 200,000 clones in the sample, more than 70% are singletons; the top ten hold 1% to 1.5%. Study findings and constraints: Per a prior analysis, the majority of TCR beta V segments were productive roughly 87% or roughly 30% of the time.

On this clone itself: The antigen remains unidentified.

The source is a human donor in good health. The specimen was PBMCs.

The CDR3 nucleotides read TGTGCCAGCAGTCTCGACAGGAGCTATGGCTACACCTTC. Its protein is CASSLDRSYGYTF. The chain joins TRBV6-5 to TRBJ1-2, with D perhaps TRBD1 (6 bases). The CDR3 consists of 13 residues. V shed 5 bases and J shed 4 bases, with 11 bases lying between them. The germline V gene encodes CDR1 MNHEY and CDR2 SVGAGI.